Sequencing of this TCR beta chain was carried out in a study of shared clonotypes between healthy human individuals. Assay used: immunoSEQ multiplex PCR; TCRdb lists only in-frame clones, some missing. The table has approximately 2.1 million clones, approximately 95% seen once. Regarding this clone: Other DNA variants within this sample encode the same CDR3.

This CDR3 is built from 14 residues. Germline loops: CDR1 SGHTA, CDR2 FQGTGA. Deletions cut 0 bases from V and 1 base from J, with 7 bases between. The rearrangement joins TRBV7-3 to TRBJ2-7, with D perhaps matching TRBD1 (5 bases). The receptor was isolated from a man between 18 and 35 years old in good health. Some clones in this sample may be carry-over from other donors' samples. Sequenced sample: naive CD4+ T cells from PBMCs. The subset: CD45RA+ positively selected. CDR3 protein: CASSLTAGSYEQYF. The CDR3 DNA follows: TGTGCCAGCAGCTTAACGGCAGGGTCCTACGAGCAGTACTTC.